Below are 12 T cell receptor beta chains sequenced from a single sample in a study of spatial heterogeneity in lung cancer. The sample's time point: sample taken at primary tumor resection. TCRs were sequenced from unsorted whole RNA of tumor, nontumor lung or PBMC. One entry per CDR3 protein, called by TCRdb with MiXCR from the 5' RACE reads. The sample carries over 2,500 distinct CDR3 sequences, around 4.3% recorded once. The specimen comprised normal lung tissue next to the tumor, sampled at surgery. These receptors all come from a female donor with early-stage non-small cell lung cancer.

Regarding this clonotype: In a library made to pick up alpha chains, this beta chain is a stray read with a size that means little. The V and J genes are TRBV7-2 and TRBJ2-3, with D possibly matching TRBD2 (5 bases). Germline V gene lookup returns CDR1 SGHTA and CDR2 FQGNSA. This CDR3 spans 15 amino acids. V was pared by 2 bases and J by 4 bases, with 13 bases between. In nucleotides, the CDR3 is TGTGCCAGCAGCTTAACCGGGATCATAGCAGATACGCAGTATTTT. Its translation is CASSLTGIIADTQYF.

About this clonotype: This beta chain is an unintended read in a library built for alpha chains; its size means little. J is TRBJ1-5 and V is TRBV19, with a possible D match to TRBD1 (5 bases). The CDR3 contains 16 residues. Trimming shortened V by 6 bases and J by 5 bases, and 20 bases separated the two germline ends. Germline assignment: CDR1 LNHDA and CDR2 SQIVND (reference sequence). The CDR3 sequence is CASRWAGDAFYQPQHF. CDR3 bases: TGTGCCAGTAGATGGGCGGGGGACGCCTTCTATCAGCCCCAGCATTTT.

Sample share makes this clonotype medium-sized. This beta chain slipped into a library made for alpha chains as a stray read, so its size is not meaningful. The rearrangement joins TRBV28 to TRBJ2-7, with D perhaps matching TRBD1 (6 bases). Trimming took off 5 bases at V and 2 bases at J, with 10 bases between the two ends. The CDR3 consists of 13 residues. CDR1 and CDR2 from the germline V gene are MDHEN and SYDVKM. CDR3: CASSLRGTYEQYV. CDR3 nucleotide sequence: TGTGCCAGCAGTCTCAGGGGAACCTACGAGCAGTACGTC.

Judged by abundance, this clonotype is medium-sized (0.01 to 0.1%). Because the library targeted alpha chains, this beta chain is an off-target read whose size means little. The V call is TRBV6-1, the J call TRBJ1-5, with a tentative D call TRBD1 (5 bases). Looked up from germline, CDR1 is MNHNS and CDR2 is SASEGT. CDR3 length: 15 amino acids. Trimming removed 5 bases at V and 0 bases at J, with 11 bases between. The CDR3 loop is CASSLSGDSNQPQHF. CDR3 in DNA: TGTGCCAGCAGTTTATCGGGGGATAGCAATCAGCCCCAGCATTTT.

This clonotype was seen repeatedly, ten times or more. This beta chain is an unintended read in a library built for alpha chains; its size means little. The chain uses TRBV7-3 and TRBJ2-1, with 12 bases aligning to TRBD2. The J segment lost 0 bases and the V segment lost 5 bases, leaving 5 bases of the junction unmatched. CDR3 length: 17 amino acids. The germline V gene encodes CDR1 SGHTA and CDR2 FQGTGA. CDR3 coding DNA: TGTGCCAGCAGCCTAGCGGGAGGGCCTGGCTCCTACAATGAGCAGTTCTTC. Translation: CASSLAGGPGSYNEQFF.

Many counts were recorded for this clonotype. The library was designed around alpha chains, so this beta chain is a stray read whose abundance carries little weight. CDR3 amino acids: CASSQDGTGGTSPLHF. The CDR3 DNA reads TGTGCCAGCAGCCAAGATGGGACAGGGGGCACGTCACCCCTCCACTTT. The chain has TRBV4-2 and TRBJ1-6, with 12 bases identical to TRBD1. CDR3 length equals 16 residues. V trimming: 0 bases; J trimming: 10 bases; junction bases outside the gene matches: 4. Per the germline V gene, CDR1 is LGHNA and CDR2 is YNFKEQ.

By share of the sample, this clonotype is medium-sized. The library was built for alpha chains, so this beta chain is an off-target read and its size means little. The chain has TRBV29-1 and TRBJ2-2; D is possibly TRBD1 (8 bases). Deletions cut 6 bases from V and 2 bases from J, with 22 bases between. CDR3 length: 17 residues. Per the germline V gene, CDR1 is SQVTM and CDR2 is ANQGSEA. In DNA form, the CDR3 reads TGCAGCGTCATTGGGGGGGTTGGGACAGGCAACACCGGGGAGCTGTTTTTT. Residues: CSVIGGVGTGNTGELFF.

This clonotype appeared many times. This beta chain is an off-target read within a library intended for alpha chains, so its frequency means little. The V and J genes are TRBV7-2 and TRBJ2-3, with D possibly TRBD2 on 5 matching bases. The CDR3 has 14 residues. The V end lost 1 base, the J end lost 3 bases, and 8 bases lay between the germline ends. CDR1 and CDR2 (germline): SGHTA, FQGNSA. As DNA, the CDR3 is TGTGCCAGCAGCTTAGACTTAGCGACAGATACGCAGTATTTT. Protein product: CASSLDLATDTQYF.

This clonotype was counted many times. This beta chain is a stray read from a library made for alpha chains; its abundance is not meaningful. The chain couples TRBV3-1 to TRBJ2-2; 11 positions match TRBD2. From germline, CDR1 is LGHDT and CDR2 YNNKEL (reference sequence). There are 17 residues in the CDR3. The J segment lost 6 bases and the V segment lost 2 bases, leaving 8 bases of the junction unmatched. For the CDR3, the DNA is TGTGCCAGCAGCCAAATCGGGACTAGCGGCAGGGCCGGGGAGCTGTTTTTT. This sequence encodes CASSQIGTSGRAGELFF.

This clonotype was counted many times. The library was prepared for alpha chains; this beta chain is a stray read, so its frequency means little. V gene TRBV5-1 combines with J gene TRBJ1-4, with 11 bases matching TRBD1. Germline CDR1 and CDR2: SGHRS and YFSETQ. The CDR3 spans 15 residues. V dropped 4 bases and J dropped 6; count of bases not matched to a gene: 5. The CDR3, as DNA: TGCGCCAGCAGCCTGGACAGGGGGCGCGATGAAAAACTGTTTTTT. Residues: CASSLDRGRDEKLFF.

By its share, this clonotype is large. This beta chain came through as a stray read in a library set up for alpha chains, and its size says little. The chain carries TRBV27 and TRBJ1-6; no clear D. Trimming stripped 6 bases from V and 9 bases from J, with 9 bases between. The germline V gene has CDR1 MNHEY and CDR2 SMNVEV (reference sequence). This CDR3 region has 12 residues. The CDR3 DNA is TGTGCCAGCAGGGAGGCGGGTTCACCCCTCCACTTT. Its translation: CASREAGSPLHF.

This clonotype was seen a handful of times. Since the library was made to target alpha chains, this beta chain is a stray read and its abundance is not meaningful. The chain uses TRBV7-9 and TRBJ2-7, with TRBD1 as a possible D gene (6 bases). Per the germline V gene, CDR1 is SEHNR and CDR2 is FQNEAQ (reference sequence). Trimming removed 0 bases from V and 6 bases from J, with 9 bases in between. There are 13 residues in the CDR3. CDR3 sequence: CASSLAGGSEQYF. CDR3 in DNA: TGTGCCAGCAGCTTAGCAGGGGGATCCGAGCAGTACTTC.